These T cell receptor beta chains were read from a single sample in a study of TIL therapy for anti-PD-1-resistant metastatic lung cancer. The method was immunoSEQ multiplex PCR; TCRdb's version includes in-frame clones alone and lacks a portion of them. The sample lists approximately 40,000 clones, around 79% occurring once. The specimen comprised blood, sampled at baseline. The receptors stem from a person aged 30 to 80 with non-small cell lung cancer. The CDR3 runs from the conserved cysteine through the conserved F or W. D genes are given only for firm matches. A row's size may be missing; if present it is once, few, many or a size class.

cdr3_aa: CASSMVLAGITDTQYF
cdr3_nt: TGTGCCAGTAGTATGGTGTTAGCGGGCATCACAGATACGCAGTATTTT
j_call: TRBJ2-3
cdr3_length: 16
v_call: TRBV19
d_call: TRBD2
clone_size: once

cdr3_aa: CASSFLGGNQPQHF
cdr3_nt: TGTGCCAGCAGCTTTCTAGGCGGCAATCAGCCCCAGCATTTT
j_call: TRBJ1-5
cdr3_length: 14
v_call: TRBV5-5
d_call: NA
clone_size: NA

cdr3_aa: CASSSGTVIAGELFF
cdr3_nt: TGTGCCAGCAGCTCCGGGACAGTAATCGCCGGGGAGCTGTTTTTT
j_call: TRBJ2-2
cdr3_length: 15
v_call: TRBV7-7
d_call: TRBD1
clone_size: NA

cdr3_aa: CATHRAPTSTGELFF
cdr3_nt: TGCGCCACCCACCGGGCACCGACATCCACCGGGGAGCTGTTTTTT
j_call: TRBJ2-2
cdr3_length: 15
v_call: TRBV23-1
d_call: NA
clone_size: few

cdr3_aa: CASSYRQANTEAFF
cdr3_nt: TGTGCCAGCAGCTACAGACAAGCGAACACTGAAGCTTTCTTT
j_call: TRBJ1-1
cdr3_length: 14
v_call: TRBV7-8
d_call: NA
clone_size: NA

cdr3_aa: CASSFSGLYNSPLHF
cdr3_nt: TGTGCCAGCAGCTTTTCAGGGCTCTATAATTCACCCCTCCACTTT
j_call: TRBJ1-6
cdr3_length: 15
v_call: TRBV7-2
d_call: NA
clone_size: NA

cdr3_aa: CASSLETDGYTF
cdr3_nt: TGTGCCAGCAGCTTAGAAACGGATGGCTACACCTTC
j_call: TRBJ1-2
cdr3_length: 12
v_call: TRBV7-9
d_call: NA
clone_size: once

cdr3_aa: CASSSDQEAYEQYF
cdr3_nt: TGTGCCAGCAGTTCGGACCAAGAGGCCTACGAGCAGTACTTC
j_call: TRBJ2-7
cdr3_length: 14
v_call: TRBV6-1
d_call: NA
clone_size: once

cdr3_aa: CASSPTGAYEQYF
cdr3_nt: TGTGCCAGTAGTCCAACGGGAGCCTACGAGCAGTACTTC
j_call: TRBJ2-7
cdr3_length: 13
v_call: TRBV19
d_call: NA
clone_size: NA

cdr3_aa: CASGRGVYSYTF
cdr3_nt: TGTGCTAGTGGGCGCGGGGTTTATAGCTACACCTTC
j_call: TRBJ1-2
cdr3_length: 12
v_call: TRBV12-5
d_call: NA
clone_size: once

cdr3_aa: CASSGDRGIDNQPQHF
cdr3_nt: TGTGCCAGTAGTGGGGACAGGGGGATAGACAATCAGCCCCAGCATTTT
j_call: TRBJ1-5
cdr3_length: 16
v_call: TRBV19
d_call: TRBD1
clone_size: NA

cdr3_aa: CASSLTNSPLHF
cdr3_nt: TGTGCCAGTAGTTTAACTAATTCACCCCTCCACTTT
j_call: TRBJ1-6
cdr3_length: 12
v_call: TRBV19
d_call: NA
clone_size: NA

cdr3_aa: CASSVAETSGYNEQFF
cdr3_nt: TGTGCCAGCAGCGTAGCTGAGACTAGCGGTTACAATGAGCAGTTCTTC
j_call: TRBJ2-1
cdr3_length: 16
v_call: TRBV9
d_call: TRBD2
clone_size: NA

cdr3_aa: CASSERSGTGIYGYTF
cdr3_nt: TGTGCCAGCAGTGAACGTAGCGGGACAGGGATCTATGGCTACACCTTC
j_call: TRBJ1-2
cdr3_length: 16
v_call: TRBV2
d_call: TRBD1
clone_size: NA

cdr3_aa: CASGAYNEQFF
cdr3_nt: TGTGCCAGCGGGGCCTACAATGAGCAGTTCTTC
j_call: TRBJ2-1
cdr3_length: 11
v_call: TRBV11-1
d_call: NA
clone_size: NA

cdr3_aa: CASSLQIGPSYGYTF
cdr3_nt: TGTGCCAGCAGCCTACAAATAGGACCTTCCTATGGCTACACCTTC
j_call: TRBJ1-2
cdr3_length: 15
v_call: TRBV6-5
d_call: NA
clone_size: NA

cdr3_aa: CASSIATESYEQYF
cdr3_nt: TGTGCCAGTAGTATAGCGACGGAATCCTACGAGCAGTACTTC
j_call: TRBJ2-7
cdr3_length: 14
v_call: TRBV19
d_call: NA
clone_size: NA